These 28 T cell receptor beta chains share one sample of origin, sequenced in a study of T cell changes during pregnancy in multiple sclerosis. Profiled with immunoSEQ multiplex PCR; TCRdb holds only in-frame clones, not every one. The table includes some 46,000 clones, roughly 90% detected once. The specimen comprised CD4+ T cells from peripheral blood mononuclear cells, sampled after pregnancy. Source of these receptors: a female donor with multiple sclerosis, enrolled in a pregnancy study.

This chain joins TRBV28 and TRBJ1-5, with 12 nucleotides matching TRBD1. The ends lost 5 bases at V and 7 bases at J; junction bases unmatched: 9. CDR3 length equals 16 residues. Germline V lookup: CDR1 MDHEN, CDR2 SYDVKM. This chain's CDR3 is CASSPGQGAGIQPQHF. The CDR3 nucleotides are TGTGCCAGCAGTCCGGGACAGGGGGCAGGAATCCAGCCCCAGCATTTT.

This sequence joins TRBV30 and TRBJ2-2, with 11 positions matching TRBD1. CDR1 and CDR2 from the germline V gene are GTSNPN and SVGIG (reference sequence). This CDR3 spans 17 amino acids. Trimming took 5 bases from V and 4 from J; bases not matched to a gene: 12. The CDR3 DNA is TGTGCCTGGGGAACCGGGACAGGGGGTCGGGTCACCGGGGAGCTGTTTTTT. Protein sequence: CAWGTGTGGRVTGELFF. The entire variable domain, with the rest obtained from reference TRBV30 and TRBJ2-2, is as follows: SQTIHQWPATLVQPVGSPLSLECTVEGTSNPNLYWYRQAAGRGLQLLFYSVGIGQISSEVPQNLSASRPQDRQFILSSKKLLLSDSGFYLCAWGTGTGGRVTGELFFGEGSRLTVL.

Written as DNA, the CDR3 is TGCAGTGCTAGTAGGCAGGCGCAGTTCTTC. Translation: CSASRQAQFF. The J gene is TRBJ2-1, the V gene TRBV20-1; no clear D. The CDR3 covers 10 residues. Germline V gene sequence: CDR1 DFQATT, CDR2 SNEGSKA (reference sequence). Trimming shortened V by 3 bases and J by 12 bases, and 9 bases separated the two germline ends.

V and J are TRBV9 and TRBJ2-5, with D perhaps matching TRBD2 (6 bases). The CDR3 spans 14 residues. In germline, CDR1 is SGDLS, CDR2 YYNGEE. Deletions cut 0 bases from V and 4 bases from J, with 10 bases between. CDR3 in DNA: TGTGCCAGCAGCGTAGGGGCGGGGAGAGAGACCCAGTACTTC. This sequence encodes CASSVGAGRETQYF.

J is TRBJ2-5 and V is TRBV19; TRBD2 matches at 9 bases. The V segment lost 3 bases and the J segment 1 base; nucleotides outside the gene matches: 9. CDR1 and CDR2 from the germline V gene are LNHDA and SQIVND (reference sequence). The CDR3 loop spans 17 amino acids. The CDR3 DNA follows: TGTGCCAGTAGTATCGCGGGAGGGTCGGAAGGCCAAGAGACCCAGTACTTC. Protein: CASSIAGGSEGQETQYF.

The chain combines TRBV30 with TRBJ1-3, with no clear D. The CDR3 totals 13 residues. Trimming pared 5 bases from V and 4 bases from J, leaving 12 bases between. The V gene's germline CDR1 is GTSNPN and CDR2 SVGIG (reference sequence). The DNA of the CDR3 is TGTGCCTGGGGAACAGCTCTAGGAAACACCATATATTTT. Translating it yields CAWGTALGNTIYF.

The chain employs TRBV18 and TRBJ2-1, with 9 bases that match TRBD1. Per the germline V gene, CDR1 is KGHSH and CDR2 is LQKENI. This CDR3 is built from 14 residues. V trimming: 6 bases; J trimming: 5 bases; junction bases outside the gene matches: 5. CDR3 nucleotides: TGTGCCAGCTCCCGGGACAGGGCTAACAATGAGCAGTTCTTC. Its translation is CASSRDRANNEQFF.

This clone was observed a single time. This chain joins TRBV15 and TRBJ1-2, with a weak D call TRBD1 (5 bases). Germline CDR1 reads LNHNV; CDR2 reads YYDKDF (reference sequence). The length of the CDR3 is 15 residues. Trimming shortened V by 3 bases and J by 10 bases, and 21 bases separated the two germline ends. The CDR3 reads CATSRRRDVVSVYTF. The DNA of the CDR3 is TGTGCCACCAGCAGGCGGCGGGACGTCGTATCGGTCTACACCTTC.

The chain carries TRBV30 and TRBJ1-2, with 8 bases fitting TRBD1. Trimming removed 7 bases from V and 7 bases from J; junction bases left unmatched: 11. The CDR3 contains 13 residues. Germline values: CDR1 GTSNPN, CDR2 SVGIG (reference sequence). The CDR3 sequence: CASGRQGLRGYTF. The CDR3 nucleotides read TGTGCCTCGGGGCGACAGGGGTTGCGTGGCTACACCTTC.

The rearrangement links TRBV19 to TRBJ1-2; D possibly corresponds to TRBD1 (5 bases). This CDR3 has 14 amino acids. Trimming left V 3 bases short and J 2 bases short, with 10 bases between. The germline V gene encodes CDR1 LNHDA and CDR2 SQIVND (reference sequence). The chain's CDR3 is CASSIRQLNYGYTF. The CDR3 region has the DNA TGTGCCAGTAGTATTAGACAGCTCAACTATGGCTACACCTTC.

This clone is a singleton in its sample. The rearrangement joins TRBV9 to TRBJ2-7; D unclear. Germline V CDR1 and CDR2: SGDLS, YYNGEE. This CDR3 region has 15 residues. The V end lost 0 bases, the J end lost 2 bases, and 12 bases lay between the germline ends. In DNA form, the CDR3 reads TGTGCCAGCAGCGTAGAACCCCTAGGTCCCTACGAGCAGTACTTC. Its translation: CASSVEPLGPYEQYF.

The chain is built from TRBV5-1 and TRBJ1-2; D possibly corresponds to TRBD1 (5 bases). Trimming removed 0 bases from V and 4 bases from J, with 13 bases in between. The germline CDR1 and CDR2 sequences are SGHRS and YFSETQ. The CDR3 spans 15 residues. CDR3 loop: CASSLVFVGLYGYTF. The CDR3 DNA reads as TGCGCCAGCAGCTTGGTATTCGTGGGGCTCTATGGCTACACCTTC.

The rearrangement uses TRBV5-1 and TRBJ2-7; the match to TRBD2 covers 7 bases. The ends lost 4 bases at V and 5 bases at J; junction bases unmatched: 12. This CDR3 comprises 15 residues. Germline V gene data show CDR1 as SGHRS and CDR2 as YFSETQ. This CDR3 reads CASSPFLVSGDEQYF. CDR3 DNA sequence: TGCGCCAGCAGCCCCTTCCTCGTAAGCGGGGACGAGCAGTACTTC.

The chain couples TRBV28 to TRBJ1-2; D remains ambiguous. Per germline, CDR1 MDHEN and CDR2 SYDVKM. This CDR3 region has 13 residues. V was shortened by 3 bases and J by 8 bases, with 13 bases between the two germline ends. The CDR3 coding sequence is TGTGCCAGCAGTTTTATCGTGCTAGGAGGCTACACCTTC. Translating gives CASSFIVLGGYTF.

The chain combines TRBV30 with TRBJ2-6, with D perhaps matching TRBD2 (5 bases). Per the germline V gene, CDR1 is GTSNPN and CDR2 is SVGIG (reference sequence). Trimming stripped 5 bases from V and 0 bases from J, with 8 bases between. The CDR3 runs to 14 residues. CDR3 coding DNA: TGTGCCTGGGCCCGGGACTCTGGGGCCAACGTCCTGACTTTC. Protein sequence: CAWARDSGANVLTF.

The V gene is TRBV7-8, the J gene TRBJ1-5, with 8 bases aligning to TRBD1. CDR1 SGHVS and CDR2 FQNEAQ come from the germline V gene. The junction had 5 bases not matched to a gene; V was cut back by 4 bases and J by 6 bases. The CDR3 sequence is 14 residues long. The CDR3 nucleotides are TGTGCCAGCAGCTCGGGACAGGTCAGTCAGCCCCAGCATTTT. Encoded protein: CASSSGQVSQPQHF.

The V and J genes are TRBV7-2 and TRBJ2-7; D gene ambiguous. Germline V CDR1 and CDR2: SGHTA, FQGNSA. Trimming pared 2 bases from V and 3 bases from J, leaving 20 bases between. CDR3 length: 17 amino acids. The CDR3 sequence: CASSLIVSETSIYEQYF. DNA of the CDR3: TGTGCCAGCAGCTTAATCGTGTCAGAGACTTCCATCTACGAGCAGTACTTC. The full variable domain, in which reference TRBV7-2 and TRBJ2-7 provide the parts outside the CDR3, is GAGVSQSPSNKVTEKGKDVELRCDPISGHTALYWYRQSLGQGLEFLIYFQGNSAPDKSGLPSDRFSAERTGGSVSTLTIQRTQQEDSAVYLCASSLIVSETSIYEQYFGPGTRLTVT.

V usage is TRBV7-9 and J usage is TRBJ2-5; 7 nucleotides agree with TRBD2. The CDR3 runs 19 residues. Trimming removed 1 base from V and 4 bases from J; junction bases left unmatched: 18. Germline V lookup: CDR1 SEHNR, CDR2 FQNEAQ (reference sequence). The CDR3 loop reads CASSLGRLGLAALGETQYF. The CDR3, as DNA: TGTGCCAGCAGCTTAGGACGGTTGGGGCTAGCGGCCCTCGGAGAGACCCAGTACTTC. The entire variable domain, with the rest obtained from reference TRBV7-9 and TRBJ2-5, is as follows: DTGVSQNPRHKITKRGQNVTFRCDPISEHNRLYWYRQTLGQGPEFLTYFQNEAQLEKSRLLSDRFSAERPKGSFSTLEIQRTEQGDSAMYLCASSLGRLGLAALGETQYFGPGTRLLVL.

The chain recombines TRBV11-2 with TRBJ1-4; D might be TRBD1 (5 bases). CDR3 length: 16 residues. V dropped 1 base and J dropped 3 bases, with 12 bases sitting between them. Germline V gene sequence: CDR1 SGHAT, CDR2 FQNNGV. The CDR3 DNA reads TGTGCCAGCAGCTTAGTGGGGGGTCAGGCTAATGAAAAACTGTTTTTT. Protein product: CASSLVGGQANEKLFF. Full variable domain (missing parts from reference TRBV11-2 and TRBJ1-4): EAGVAQSPRYKIIEKRQSVAFWCNPISGHATLYWYQQILGQGPKLLIQFQNNGVVDDSQLPKDRFSAERLKGVDSTLKIQPAKLEDSAVYLCASSLVGGQANEKLFFGSGTQLSVL.

The J gene is TRBJ2-7, the V gene TRBV2; no clear D gene. CDR1 and CDR2 from the germline V gene are SNHLY and FYNNEI. The CDR3 covers 11 residues. Between the trimmed V and J ends, which lost 2 bases and 7 bases, there was a span of 6 bases. CDR3 nucleotide sequence: TGTGCCAGCAGTGAACAGTGGGAGCAGTACTTC. It specifies CASSEQWEQYF.

The chain carries TRBV5-1 and TRBJ2-7; 7 bases map to TRBD1. CDR3 length: 14 residues. Unmatched junction bases numbered 9, after V lost 7 bases and J lost 2 bases. The germline V gene has CDR1 SGHRS and CDR2 YFSETQ. This CDR3 reads CASGPGQYPYEQYF. CDR3 nucleotides: TGCGCCAGCGGACCGGGACAGTATCCCTACGAGCAGTACTTC.

The chain couples TRBV7-6 to TRBJ2-1, with 9 positions matching TRBD2. The V and J ends lost 3 bases and 3 bases, in that order; junction bases with no gene match: 6. This CDR3 comprises 16 residues. In germline, CDR1 is SGHVS, CDR2 FNYEAQ. CDR3 amino acids: CASSLDLAGNYNEQFF. The CDR3 bases are TGTGCCAGCAGCTTGGACCTAGCGGGGAACTACAATGAGCAGTTCTTC.

The J gene is TRBJ1-1, the V gene TRBV5-4; 9 nucleotides line up with TRBD1. With 4 bases clipped from V and 6 bases from J, the junction kept 7 bases outside the gene matches. The CDR3 sequence is 14 residues long. From germline, CDR1 is SGHNT and CDR2 YYREEE (reference sequence). CDR3 in DNA: TGTGCCAGCAGCAGCCGGGACAGGGTGCCTGAAGCTTTCTTT. Protein product: CASSSRDRVPEAFF.

For this clone: An end of the junction does not agree with germline; a read error may underlie this. The CDR3 region is CASSSSSVSHNEQFF. For the CDR3, the DNA is TGCGCCAGCAGCTCATCTAGCGTCTCCCACAATGAGCAGTTCTTC. The rearrangement uses TRBV5-1 and TRBJ2-1, with D possibly being TRBD2 (6 bases). Germline loops: CDR1 SGHRS, CDR2 YFSETQ. The CDR3 consists of 15 residues. Full variable domain (remainder filled in from reference TRBV5-1 and TRBJ2-1): KAGVTQTPRYLIKTRGQQVTLSCSPISGHRSVSWYQQTPGQGLQFLFEYFSETQRNKGNFPGRFSGRQFSNSRSEMNVSTLELGDSALYLCASSSSSVSHNEQFFGPGTRLTVL.

The chain uses TRBV28 and TRBJ1-2; TRBD1 is a possible D gene (6 bases). V was cut by 1 base and J by 7 bases, with 19 bases left in between. The CDR3 is made up of 16 amino acids. The germline V gene has CDR1 MDHEN and CDR2 SYDVKM. The chain's CDR3 is CASSLFRGAPLGGYTF. The DNA of the CDR3 is TGTGCCAGCAGTTTATTTCGGGGGGCTCCCTTAGGTGGCTACACCTTC.

The V gene is TRBV23-1, the J gene TRBJ2-1; tentatively, D is TRBD2 (6 bases). TRBV23-1 is noted as an ORF with a role that remains uncertain. Trimming shortened V by 11 bases and J by 1 base, and 15 bases separated the two germline ends. CDR3 length equals 14 residues. The CDR3 reads CAGDSRPSYNEQFF. CDR3 DNA: TGCGCCGGGGACTCACGGCCGTCCTACAATGAGCAGTTCTTC.

This chain joins TRBV19 and TRBJ2-7, with 12 bases matching TRBD2. Germline CDR1 reads LNHDA; CDR2 reads SQIVND (reference sequence). CDR3 length: 14 amino acids. V dropped 5 bases and J dropped 4; count of bases not matched to a gene: 3. This CDR3 is CASSETSGRYEQYF. Here the CDR3 DNA reads TGTGCCAGTAGTGAGACTAGCGGGAGATACGAGCAGTACTTC. Supplemented by reference TRBV19 and TRBJ2-7, the full variable domain reads DGGITQSPKYLFRKEGQNVTLSCEQNLNHDAMYWYRQDPGQGLRLIYYSQIVNDFQKGDIAEGYSVSREKKESFPLTVTSAQKNPTAFYLCASSETSGRYEQYFGPGTRLTVT.

V usage is TRBV9 and J usage is TRBJ2-3; 8 nucleotides match TRBD2. The V segment lost 2 bases and the J segment 2 bases; nucleotides outside the gene matches: 10. Germline V gene sequence: CDR1 SGDLS, CDR2 YYNGEE. The CDR3 is 17 residues long. The DNA for the CDR3 is TGTGCCAGCAGCGTCCTCCAGGGGCGGGAGGTCACAGATACGCAGTATTTT. It encodes CASSVLQGREVTDTQYF.